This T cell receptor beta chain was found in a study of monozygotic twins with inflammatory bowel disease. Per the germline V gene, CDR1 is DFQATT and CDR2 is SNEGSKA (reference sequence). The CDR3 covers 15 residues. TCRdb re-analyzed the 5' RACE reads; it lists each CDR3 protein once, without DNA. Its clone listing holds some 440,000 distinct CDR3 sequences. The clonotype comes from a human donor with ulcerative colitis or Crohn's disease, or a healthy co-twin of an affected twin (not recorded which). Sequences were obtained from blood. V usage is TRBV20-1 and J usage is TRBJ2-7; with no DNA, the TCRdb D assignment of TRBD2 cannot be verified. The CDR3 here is CSARDAGPLPYEQYF.